This TCR beta chain was observed in a study of T-cell memory formation after mild COVID-19 (dated by TCRdb to the early 2020s). With respect to the entire study: Most TCR sequence clusters were specific to one of the two donors. In two donors, T-cell clones that expanded and contracted after mild COVID-19 were tracked by sequencing TCRalpha and TCRbeta repertoires over time. The cohort comprised two young, previously healthy adult volunteers, one female and one male.

V lost 5 bases and J lost 6 bases, and the count of bases not matched to a germline gene is 2. Based on the germline V gene (reference sequence), the CDR1 and CDR2 sequences are SEHNR and FQNEAQ. There are 12 amino acids in the CDR3, from cysteine to phenylalanine inclusive. CDR3 DNA only is kept here, 36 bases in frame from base 1. Sequencing instrument: Illumina NovaSeq 6000. cDNA libraries for TCRalpha and TCRbeta were prepared by 5'RACE using constant-segment primers, with sample barcodes and unique molecular identifiers added. RNA was extracted from every sample with Trizol reagent. Libraries were amplified in two PCR steps, with a second sample barcode and Illumina TruSeq adapters added in the second step. Sequencing of the libraries was done on an Illumina NovaSeq, producing 2 x 150 bp paired-end reads. The study's own analysis went as follows. With migec v1.2.7, reads were demultiplexed and then collapsed into UMI-guided consensus sequences. Using mixcr v2.1.11, UMI consensuses were aligned to TRA and TRB V and J templates and then assembled into clonotypes. Expanded or contracted clonotypes were those called significant by both edgeR and NoisET, with noise models trained on biological replicates. For edgeR calls, the cutoffs were a false discovery rate-adjusted p below 0.01 and a log2 fold-change threshold of 1. As an exploratory analysis of dynamics, max-normalized trajectories of the 1000 most abundant clonotypes were examined with PCA combined with hierarchical clustering. Separately sequenced CD4+ and CD8+ repertoires were used to assign a CD4 or CD8 phenotype to each responding clone. The public reads were reanalyzed by TCRdb: fastp trimming at Q25, MiXCR alignment, in-frame beta chains only. Records with the same CDR3 protein are collapsed into one entry carrying the most frequent genes and DNA. Here the V and J calls rest on TCRdb's processing, not on the authors' analysis. In this sample the table shows 300,000 to 400,000 distinct CDR3 sequences, 10% to 15% of which occur a single time. The top ten hold over 20% of the sample.

The table lists this clonotype with a few counts. Its antigen is not yet known. It has no much larger one-base neighbor in the sample; base qualities were not kept. Results and caveats for the whole study, not just this receptor: Only a couple of mild cases were covered by the study, and larger cohorts that include severe cases with pre-infection samples were considered necessary. Some responding clones were detected in pre-infection memory, which suggested that pre-existing cross-reactive memory T cells had joined the SARS-CoV-2 response. SARS-CoV-2 specificity of the second-wave clones peaking on day 37 was not confirmed. Clones that contracted from day 15 to 85 showed balanced CD4/CD8 phenotypes, whereas a second wave of clones that expanded from day 15 to 37 leaned towards CD4+. Contracting CD4+ clones were located mainly in the CM and EM memory subsets, whereas CD8+ clones were found to be enriched in EMRA.

PBMCs were isolated by Ficoll-Paque density gradient centrifugation. Sequenced: PBMCs or a T cell subset sorted from them (not recorded which). This receptor chain uses TRBV7-9 and TRBJ1-2; 8 bases in between match TRBD1. This clonotype was sampled from a man aged 18 to 35 who had mild COVID-19 (a few samples of this study predate the infection). The sample titles of this study are shuffled in the database, so cell type and time point are left out; the donor was told from shared clones. The CDR3: CASSATGDGYTF. The DNA reads TGTGCCAGCAGCGCGACAGGGGATGGCTACACCTTC.